Below, 3 T cell receptor beta chains from the same sample are listed, as sequenced in a study of blood T cells in healthy people across ages. A J-beta primer mix and a sample-barcoded 5' primer were used in a second PCR of roughly 6 to 11 cycles. TCRdb reanalysed the 5' RACE reads using MiXCR and keeps one entry per CDR3 protein. Seen here are roughly 1.4 million distinct CDR3 sequences, 45% to 70% observed once, and the top ten hold under 8.5%. The sequencing sample was made of blood. The receptors shown here come from a man between 18 and 35 years old in good health.

The chain uses TRBV20-1 and TRBJ2-5, with D possibly TRBD2 on 5 matching bases. The CDR3 sequence is 15 residues long. Germline lookup yields CDR1 DFQATT and CDR2 SNEGSKA (reference sequence). Trimming took off 3 bases at V and 1 base at J, with 15 bases between the two ends. Written as DNA, the CDR3 is TGCAGTGCTAGCGAGCGTCGGGGAACCCAAGAGACCCAGTACTTC. Translated: CSASERRGTQETQYF.

This CDR3 is CASSYYSGGACEQYF. CDR3 nucleotides: TGTGCCAGCAGTTACTATAGCGGGGGGGCCTGCGAGCAGTACTTC. The chain uses TRBV6-5 and TRBJ2-7; 11 bases are shared with TRBD2. V lost 1 base to trimming and J lost 6 bases; unmatched junction nucleotides: 5. The CDR3 spans 15 residues. Germline CDR1 reads MNHEY; CDR2 reads SVGAGI.

The V and J genes are TRBV4-1 and TRBJ1-1; D is undetermined. Trimming left V 4 bases short and J 4 bases short, with 10 bases between. The CDR3 consists of 13 residues. Per germline, CDR1 MGHRA and CDR2 YSYEKL. The CDR3 DNA sequence: TGCGCCAGCAGCCCCTTACTTTCCACTGAAGCTTTCTTT. Translation gives CASSPLLSTEAFF.